This T cell receptor (beta chain) was recovered during a study of cytotoxic CD8 clonotypes in ibrutinib-treated CLL. In the study overall: Enrolment comprised approximately 10 relapsed/refractory and about 14 treatment-naive patients; some 18 were IGHV unmutated.

CDR3 length: 13 residues. CDR1 and CDR2 from the germline V gene are SGHTA and FQGNSA. Trimming left V 4 bases short and J 4 bases short, with 8 bases between. This clone was found a few times. TCRdb's copy holds only in-frame clones and misses some; the assay was immunoSEQ multiplex PCR. This table has some 84,000 clones, approximately 86% appearing once. The chain carries TRBV7-2 and TRBJ1-5; D is unclear. Here the sequenced sample was PBMCs, taken before ibrutinib treatment. The sequence was obtained from a human donor with chronic lymphocytic leukemia. CDR3 in DNA: TGTGCCAGCAGCTCTGGGAGGAATCAGCCCCAGCATTTT. Protein: CASSSGRNQPQHF.